This is a list of T cell receptor beta chains from one sample in a study of neurological immune-mediated disorders. One entry per CDR3 protein results from TCRdb running MiXCR on the 5' RACE reads. The repertoire consists of over 60,000 distinct CDR3 sequences, with under 5.5% occurring once and the leading ten covering around 3.4%. Input material: PBMCs. Receptors were obtained from a woman aged 50 to 60 with multiple sclerosis. Both conserved end residues are part of each CDR3. D genes are given only for firm matches. The listing skips clone size in some rows; elsewhere it reads once, few, many or a size class.

V	D	size	J	DNA	CDR3
TRBV5-1	NA	many	TRBJ2-5	TGCGCCAGCAGCCCGTGGGGGCCTCAAGAGACCCAGTACTTC	CASSPWGPQETQYF
TRBV20-1	NA	many	TRBJ2-3	TGCAGTGCTAGTCCCCAGTTGGGCCGCGGAGATACGCAGTATTTT	CSASPQLGRGDTQYF
TRBV6-5	TRBD1	many	TRBJ1-4	TGTGCCAGCAGCCACAGGGGAACTAATGAAAAACTGTTTTTT	CASSHRGTNEKLFF
TRBV5-1	TRBD1	many	TRBJ1-1	TGCGCCAGCAGCTTGGTGGGGACAGGGCAGAACACTGAAGCTTTCTTT	CASSLVGTGQNTEAFF
TRBV12-3/TRBV12-4	NA	many	TRBJ2-5	TGTGCCAGCAGTCCGCCGGGTCTCCAGGCGGGAGAGACCCAGTACTTC	CASSPPGLQAGETQYF
TRBV20-1	TRBD2	many	TRBJ2-3	TGCAGTGCTAGACTAGCGGGGGTCAGAGATACGCAGTATTTT	CSARLAGVRDTQYF
TRBV5-1	NA	many	TRBJ2-2	TGCGCCAGCAGCGACCAACTAGGAGAGAACACCGGGGAGCTGTTTTTT	CASSDQLGENTGELFF
TRBV12-3/TRBV12-4	NA	many	TRBJ2-5	TGTGCCAGCAGTTTCGGGGCGGCGTCCAAAGAGACCCAGTACTTC	CASSFGAASKETQYF
TRBV20-1	NA	many	TRBJ2-6	TGCAGTGCTAGAGCACCCAGAGGCTCCGGGGCCAACGTCCTGACTTTC	CSARAPRGSGANVLTF
TRBV11-2	NA	few	TRBJ2-2	TGTGCCAGCAGCTTAGCGGGTTACACCGGGGAGCTGTTTTTT	CASSLAGYTGELFF
TRBV7-6	TRBD2	NA	TRBJ2-2	TGTGCCAGCAGCTCCGCTAGCGGATACACCGGGGAGCTGTTTTTT	CASSSASGYTGELFF
TRBV28	TRBD2	many	TRBJ2-1	TGTGCCAGCAGTGCCCTCCTAGCGGGGGGCCGGAATGAGCAGTTCTTC	CASSALLAGGRNEQFF
TRBV10-2	NA	many	TRBJ2-3	TGCGCCAGCAGTCCGGGGACCGTGGCAGATACGCAGTATTTT	CASSPGTVADTQYF
TRBV11-2	TRBD1	NA	TRBJ1-2	TGTGCCAGCAGCGGACAGGGCCTGAACTATGGCTACACCTTC	CASSGQGLNYGYTF
TRBV5-5	NA	many	TRBJ2-4	TGTGCCAGCAGCTTGGAAATAAACATTCAGTACTTC	CASSLEINIQYF
TRBV5-1	NA	many	TRBJ2-1	TGCGCCAGCAGCTTGGCACAGACCAATGAGCAGTTCTTC	CASSLAQTNEQFF
TRBV2	NA	few	TRBJ1-1	TGTGCCAGCTGGGACACTGAAGCTTTCTTT	CASWDTEAFF
TRBV3-1	NA	NA	TRBJ1-1	TGTGCCAGCAGCAAGATGGGCGAACGAGCTTTCTTT	CASSKMGERAFF
TRBV12-3/TRBV12-4	NA	many	TRBJ1-5	TGTGCCAGCAGTTTCAGGGTTTATCAGCCCCAGAATTTT	CASSFRVYQPQNF
TRBV7-7	TRBD2	many	TRBJ2-1	TGTGCTAGCAGTCCCGGGCGGGGGGCCCACAATGAGCAGTTCTTC	CASSPGRGAHNEQFF
TRBV5-6	NA	NA	TRBJ2-2	TGTGCCAGCAGCTTGGTTGTCGGCGGGGCGACGGACGGGGAGCTGTTTTTT	CASSLVVGGATDGELFF
TRBV24-1	NA	many	TRBJ2-2	TGTGCCACCAGATCCGCGGATGGGGCCGGGGAGCTGTTTTTT	CATRSADGAGELFF
TRBV5-6	NA	many	TRBJ2-1	TGTGCCAGCAGATTCACGGGGGCCAATGAGCAGTTCTTC	CASRFTGANEQFF
TRBV18	TRBD2	NA	TRBJ2-1	TGTGCCAGCTCCTCCCTCGGGGGGGGGACCTACAATGAGCAGTTCTTC	CASSSLGGGTYNEQFF
TRBV12-3/TRBV12-4	NA	many	TRBJ2-7	TGTGCCAGCAGTTCTACAACGCAGCAGTACTTC	CASSSTTQQYF
TRBV5-6	NA	many	TRBJ2-3	TGTGCCAGCAGCTTGGTCGGAGGGGGAGGCACAGATACGCAGTATTTT	CASSLVGGGGTDTQYF
TRBV20-1	NA	few	TRBJ1-6	TGCAGTGCTCCAGGGGCGCGGGCTGGCTCAGATAATTCACCCCTCAACTTT	CSAPGARAGSDNSPLNF
TRBV20-1	NA	many	TRBJ2-3	TGCAGTGCTAGGACCACCACGCGAGCGGTAGATACGCAGTATTTT	CSARTTTRAVDTQYF
TRBV12-3/TRBV12-4	NA	NA	TRBJ2-2	TGTGCCAGCAGTTTCCCCGGCGGGGAGCTGTTTTTT	CASSFPGGELFF
TRBV5-6	TRBD2	many	TRBJ2-5	TGTGCCAGCAGCCTAGGGACTAGACGAGAGACCCAGTACTTC	CASSLGTRRETQYF
TRBV28	NA	NA	TRBJ1-5	TGTGCCAGCGGTCCGGGCTACCAGCCCCAGAATTTT	CASGPGYQPQNF
TRBV5-1	NA	many	TRBJ1-1	TGCGCCAGCAGCGTAAGGTCGTCAGGGAACACTGAAGCTTTCTTT	CASSVRSSGNTEAFF
TRBV12-3/TRBV12-4	TRBD1	many	TRBJ1-2	TGTGCCAGCAGAGAAAACCGGGACAGGGGCGGCTACACCTTC	CASRENRDRGGYTF
TRBV28	NA	many	TRBJ1-4	TGTGCCAGCAGGTACGCTTTTGGATCTAATGAAAAACTGTTTTTT	CASRYAFGSNEKLFF
TRBV4-3	TRBD1	many	TRBJ2-1	TGCGCCAGCAGCCAATGGGACAGGGTCTCCTACAATGAGCAGTTCTTC	CASSQWDRVSYNEQFF
TRBV20-1	TRBD2	many	TRBJ2-1	TGCAGTGCTGGACTAGCGCCCACCAATGAGCAGTTCTTC	CSAGLAPTNEQFF
TRBV7-7	NA	few	TRBJ1-4	TGTGCTAGCAGACGAGATCCACGAAAAGATAAGGGAAAACTGTTTTTT	CASRRDPRKDKGKLFF
TRBV19	NA	NA	TRBJ2-5	TGTGCCTCCAATGGGGGCAGGGCGGAAGAGACCCAGTACTTC	CASNGGRAEETQYF
TRBV6-2/TRBV6-3	NA	many	TRBJ1-1	TGTGCCAGCAGAACGCCAGGATCGAACACTGAAGCTTTCTTT	CASRTPGSNTEAFF
TRBV28	NA	many	TRBJ2-7	TGTGCCAGCAGTTTATCACACGAGCAGTACTTC	CASSLSHEQYF
TRBV5-1	NA	many	TRBJ2-3	TGCGCCAGCAGCTTGCAGGATCTGGATACGCAGTATTTT	CASSLQDLDTQYF
TRBV7-9	NA	many	TRBJ1-2	TGTGCCAGCCTTGGGGGCGCGGATGGCTACACCTTC	CASLGGADGYTF
TRBV28	TRBD2	few	TRBJ2-7	TGTGCCAGCAGAGAAGCGGGGGGCCGTTACGAGCAGTACTTC	CASREAGGRYEQYF
TRBV28	TRBD1	many	TRBJ2-7	TGTGCCAGCAGTTCGACAGGGTATAGCTCCTACGAGCAGTACTTC	CASSSTGYSSYEQYF
TRBV20-1	NA	many	TRBJ1-1	TGCAGTGCTAGAGGAATCCAGGGCGGGAACACTGAAGCTTTCTTT	CSARGIQGGNTEAFF
TRBV7-3	NA	many	TRBJ1-1	TGTGCCAGCAGCTTATCAGCGGTCACTGAAGCTTTCTTT	CASSLSAVTEAFF
TRBV7-2	TRBD1	many	TRBJ2-5	TGTGCCAGCAGCCCCGACAGGGCCCAAGAGACCCAGTACTTC	CASSPDRAQETQYF
TRBV9	NA	many	TRBJ2-5	TGTGCCAGCGGGGGACTGAGCCAAGAGACCCAGTACTTC	CASGGLSQETQYF
TRBV29-1	NA	many	TRBJ1-1	TGCAGCGTTGAGGAAACAGGGTACCCTGAAGCTTTCTTT	CSVEETGYPEAFF
TRBV6-1	NA	many	TRBJ1-5	TGTGCCAGCAGTGAAGGGTTATCGGGTCAGCCCCAGCATTTT	CASSEGLSGQPQHF
TRBV12-5	NA	NA	TRBJ2-1	TGTGCTAGTGGTTTGGGTAGGATATCCTACAATGAGCAGTTCTTC	CASGLGRISYNEQFF
TRBV10-3	NA	NA	TRBJ2-5	TGTGCCATCAGTGACGAATCAGGAGAGACCCAGTACTTC	CAISDESGETQYF
TRBV24-1	NA	many	TRBJ2-1	TGTGCCACCAGTGATTTGCGGCTGGACCACAATGAGCAGTTCTTC	CATSDLRLDHNEQFF
TRBV9	NA	many	TRBJ1-2	TGTGCCAGCAGCGTAGCTTTGGCAGCTGGCTACACCTTC	CASSVALAAGYTF
TRBV7-2	NA	many	TRBJ2-1	TGTGCCAGCAGCTCATCCGGGACGGTTTCCTACAATGAGCAGTTCTTC	CASSSSGTVSYNEQFF